This is a list of T cell receptor beta chains from one sample in a study of blood T cells in healthy people across ages. Each CDR3 protein is one row after TCRdb ran MiXCR on the 5' RACE reads. The repertoire consists of some 1,000,000 distinct CDR3 sequences, with around 27% occurring once and the leading ten covering less than 0.75%. A further study also used this sample, focusing on T cells of mothers and their children.

The source material was blood. These receptors all come from a girl aged 2 to 9 in good health. The CDR3 runs from the conserved cysteine through the conserved F or W. D genes are given only for firm matches. Some rows mark clone size as missing; the rest say once, few, many or name a class of expanded clone.

d_gene	j_gene	v_gene	abundance	CDR3aa	CDR3nt
-	TRBJ1-2	TRBV7-9	-	CASSSGPDRTGFTF	TGTGCCAGCAGTTCGGGGCCAGACAGGACCGGCTTCACCTTC
TRBD1	TRBJ1-1	TRBV4-2	few	CASSQVSKTGGFTEAFF	TGTGCCAGCAGCCAAGTGTCCAAGACAGGGGGGTTTACTGAAGCTTTCTTT
-	TRBJ2-3	TRBV5-1	-	CASNQPRGVTDTQYF	TGCGCCAGCAACCAGCCCAGGGGGGTAACAGATACGCAGTATTTT
-	TRBJ2-7	TRBV5-1	few	CASSLEGTTLSYEQYF	TGCGCCAGCAGCTTGGAAGGTACGACCCTCTCCTACGAGCAGTACTTC
-	TRBJ2-7	TRBV29-1	-	CSVAASSYEQYF	TGCAGCGTGGCGGCTTCGTCCTACGAGCAGTACTTC
TRBD2	TRBJ2-7	TRBV18	-	CASSPGRGRIRTSGTSEQYF	TGTGCCAGCTCCCCAGGCCGGGGGAGGATTCGGACTAGCGGGACCTCCGAGCAGTACTTC
-	TRBJ2-5	TRBV13	few	CASSSSSVNYQETQYF	TGTGCCAGCAGCTCCTCATCCGTAAATTACCAAGAGACCCAGTACTTC
-	TRBJ2-5	TRBV28	few	CATASETQYF	TGTGCCACCGCATCGGAGACCCAGTACTTC
TRBD1	TRBJ1-1	TRBV28	few	CASSGDRGFVPFF	TGTGCCAGCAGTGGAGACAGGGGGTTCGTGCCTTTCTTT
-	TRBJ2-3	TRBV29-1	-	CSVRSRFTDTQYF	TGCAGCGTTCGGTCACGCTTCACAGATACGCAGTATTTT
-	TRBJ1-2	TRBV19	many	CASSIAGYYGYTF	TGTGCCAGTAGTATAGCAGGGTACTATGGCTACACCTTC
-	TRBJ2-5	TRBV29-1	few	CSTGDSFQETQYF	TGCAGCACCGGCGACAGCTTCCAAGAGACCCAGTACTTC
-	TRBJ2-4	TRBV28	few	CASRPDGYIQYF	TGTGCCAGCAGACCTGACGGTTACATTCAGTACTTC
-	TRBJ2-5	TRBV7-2	-	CASSLVGMGAQYF	TGTGCCAGCAGCTTAGTCGGGATGGGGGCCCAGTACTTC
-	TRBJ1-2	TRBV6-5	-	CATLWREGDYGYTF	TGTGCGACGCTATGGAGGGAGGGGGACTATGGCTATACCTTC
TRBD2	TRBJ2-5	TRBV11-2	-	CASSIGGLGGLAGGETQYF	TGTGCCAGCAGCATAGGAGGCCTGGGGGGACTAGCGGGAGGGGAGACCCAGTACTTC
-	TRBJ2-3	TRBV5-1	-	CASALDKNTDTQYF	TGCGCCAGCGCTCTAGACAAAAACACAGATACGCAGTATTTT
TRBD2	TRBJ2-3	TRBV3-1	-	CASSQDKASGGLQYF	TGTGCCAGCAGCCAAGATAAGGCTAGCGGGGGATTGCAGTATTTT
TRBD1	TRBJ2-3	TRBV25-1	few	CASSEGQGADTQYF	TGTGCCAGCAGTGAAGGCCAGGGGGCAGATACGCAGTATTTT
-	TRBJ2-3	TRBV5-5	once	CASSGTGTTSTDTQYF	TGTGCCAGCAGCGGCACCGGGACCACCTCCACAGATACGCAGTATTTT
-	TRBJ2-6	TRBV29-1	many	CSVLGAESSAGANVLTF	TGCAGCGTTCTGGGTGCAGAATCCTCGGCTGGGGCCAACGTCCTGACTTTC
-	TRBJ1-6	TRBV10-3	-	CAISEAEYNSPLHF	TGTGCCATCAGTGAGGCAGAATATAATTCACCCCTCCACTTT
TRBD1	TRBJ1-1	TRBV19	-	CASSFQGENTEAFF	TGTGCCAGTAGTTTTCAGGGGGAGAACACTGAAGCTTTCTTT
-	TRBJ2-5	TRBV29-1	few	CSVPLGSTETQYF	TGCAGCGTTCCCCTTGGGAGTACGGAGACCCAGTACTTC
TRBD1	TRBJ1-4	TRBV4-1	few	CASRPGQGKKLFF	TGCGCCAGCAGACCTGGACAGGGGAAGAAACTGTTTTTT
TRBD1	TRBJ1-1	TRBV7-9	-	CASSPGQGYNGEAFF	TGTGCCAGCAGCCCGGGACAGGGCTACAATGGTGAAGCTTTCTTT
-	TRBJ2-7	TRBV5-1	-	CASSLLIGGPYEQYF	TGCGCCAGCAGCTTGCTGATCGGAGGGCCTTACGAGCAGTACTTC
TRBD1	TRBJ2-5	TRBV6-6	few	CASSLSDREGETQYF	TGTGCCAGCAGTTTGTCGGACAGGGAAGGAGAGACCCAGTACTTC
-	TRBJ1-2	TRBV7-9	few	CASSAIFQAYGYTF	TGTGCCAGCAGCGCTATATTCCAAGCATATGGCTACACCTTC
TRBD1	TRBJ2-7	TRBV6-6	-	CASSYFGTGYEQYF	TGTGCCAGCAGTTATTTCGGGACAGGGTACGAGCAGTACTTC
-	TRBJ2-7	TRBV4-1	-	CASSSFTGMAYEQYF	TGCGCCAGCAGCTCTTTTACAGGGATGGCCTACGAGCAGTACTTC
-	TRBJ2-7	TRBV7-9	few	CASSFSGQFIEQYF	TGTGCCAGCAGCTTCTCGGGACAATTCATCGAGCAGTACTTC
TRBD2	TRBJ2-7	TRBV29-1	-	CSVEGLDSYEQYF	TGCAGCGTTGAGGGACTAGACTCCTACGAGCAGTACTTC
TRBD2	TRBJ2-2	TRBV7-6	few	CASSFGTSGSSLTGELFF	TGTGCCAGCAGCTTCGGGACTAGCGGGAGTTCTCTCACCGGGGAGCTGTTTTTT
-	TRBJ1-2	TRBV20-1	-	CSARVNGETYGYTF	TGCAGTGCTAGAGTCAACGGAGAAACCTATGGCTACACCTTC
-	TRBJ2-5	TRBV5-1	many	CASSFDDSYQETQYF	TGCGCCAGCAGCTTCGATGACTCGTACCAAGAGACCCAGTACTTC
-	TRBJ1-6	TRBV20-1	few	CSARLDINSPLHF	TGCAGTGCTAGATTGGACATCAATTCACCCCTCCACTTT
-	TRBJ1-1	TRBV5-1	-	CASSLVTGEQAFF	TGCGCCAGCAGCTTGGTAACAGGCGAGCAAGCTTTCTTT
TRBD1	TRBJ2-3	TRBV5-1	few	CASSGVVGTGSTDTQYF	TGCGCCAGCAGCGGTGTGGTCGGGACAGGGAGCACAGATACGCAGTATTTT
TRBD1	TRBJ2-2	TRBV29-1	-	CSIGTARTGELFF	TGCAGCATCGGGACAGCCCGAACCGGGGAGCTGTTTTTT
TRBD1	TRBJ1-3	TRBV4-3	few	CASSQGGTASPGNTIYF	TGCGCCAGCAGCCAAGGGGGGACAGCGAGTCCTGGAAACACCATATATTTT
TRBD2	TRBJ2-7	TRBV6-2/TRBV6-3	-	CASSYLAGGIEQYF	TGTGCCAGCAGTTACTTGGCGGGGGGCATCGAGCAGTACTTC
-	TRBJ1-6	TRBV7-3	once	CASSLTGRGNSPLHF	TGTGCCAGCAGCTTGACCGGCAGGGGCAATTCACCCCTCCACTTT
TRBD2	TRBJ2-1	TRBV4-1	-	CASSQDLLAGGSYNEQFF	TGCGCCAGCAGCCAAGATTTGCTAGCGGGAGGCTCCTACAATGAGCAGTTCTTC
TRBD1	TRBJ2-2	TRBV20-1	-	CSAPIRQGVDGTGELFF	TGCAGTGCTCCAATTCGACAGGGTGTGGATGGAACCGGGGAGCTGTTTTTT
-	TRBJ2-5	TRBV2	few	CASSGDTQETQYF	TGTGCCAGCAGCGGAGACACCCAAGAGACCCAGTACTTC
TRBD2	TRBJ2-1	TRBV7-9	few	CASSSQLGLAGVNEQFF	TGTGCCAGCAGCTCGCAGTTGGGACTAGCGGGAGTTAATGAGCAGTTCTTC
-	TRBJ1-4	TRBV2	-	CASSEGRNEKLFF	TGTGCCAGCAGTGAGGGTCGGAATGAAAAACTGTTTTTT
-	TRBJ1-2	TRBV12-3/TRBV12-4	-	CARNRHDHHPGYGYTF	TGTGCCAGGAACCGACATGATCACCACCCGGGCTATGGCTACACCTTC
-	TRBJ1-2	TRBV12-3/TRBV12-4	few	CASSFLVIYGYTF	TGTGCCAGCAGTTTCTTAGTTATCTATGGCTACACCTTC